Each of the 29 T cell receptor beta chains below was sequenced from the same sample in a study of T cells in Graves' hyperthyroidism and ophthalmopathy. It was RNA transcripts that yielded the amplified TCR beta CDR3 regions. Carried out on the TCR CDR3, a first-round RT-PCR used the HTBI primer set. From the multiplex PCR reads, TCRdb called clonotypes with MiXCR, one entry per CDR3 protein. In the table there are 490,000 or so distinct CDR3 sequences, approximately 49% of which are singletons. Sequencing was carried out using peripheral blood or thyroid tissue (not recorded which). These receptors were taken from an adult woman with Graves' disease, either hyperthyroidism or ophthalmopathy (not recorded which).

A remark on this clonotype: The conserved phenylalanine or tryptophan is not found at the CDR3 terminus, so this likely reflects a read error. It is unclear where the CDR3 begins or ends on the DNA, so no DNA is shown, and the CDR3 is as TCRdb lists it. The J gene is TRBJ2-5, the V gene TRBV7-2. Germline-derived CDR1 and CDR2 are SGHTA and FQGNSA. The CDR3 totals 15 residues, both ends included. This CDR3 is CASSLARENGYTFGS.

For this clonotype: It is unclear where the CDR3 begins or ends on the DNA, so no DNA is shown, and the CDR3 is as TCRdb lists it. The chain is built from TRBV10-2 and TRBJ1-1. Germline CDR1 WSHSY, CDR2 SAAADI. The CDR3 has 23 amino acids, counting both end residues. CDR3 sequence: CASMGTSRTYEQYFGPGTAEAFF.

In this sample, this clonotype turned up once. The chain recombines TRBV5-1 with TRBJ2-2; D is undetermined. The CDR3 is made up of 12 amino acids. The V end was cut by 4 bases, the J end by 6 bases, with 7 bases between. Germline assignment: CDR1 SGHRS and CDR2 YFSETQ. CDR3 region: CASSRNPGELFF. In DNA, the CDR3 is TGCGCCAGCAGCCGAAATCCCGGGGAGCTGTTTTTT.

The V gene is TRBV15, the J gene TRBJ1-6, with 8 nucleotides matching TRBD1. Germline CDR1 and CDR2: LNHNV and YYDKDF (reference sequence). There are 15 residues in the CDR3. The ends lost 5 bases at V and 7 bases at J; junction bases unmatched: 7. This CDR3 reads CATSGTTGANSPLHF. The CDR3 region has the DNA TGTGCCACCAGCGGTACGACAGGGGCCAATTCACCCCTCCACTTT.

This chain joins TRBV29-1 and TRBJ1-2; possible D gene TRBD1, 6 bases. V gave up 8 bases and J gave up 6 bases, with 16 bases separating them. The CDR3 totals 12 residues. CDR1 and CDR2 from the germline V gene are SQVTM and ANQGSEA. CDR3 in DNA: TGCAGCTCGTCAACGGAGGGGGATGGCTACACCTTC. Encoded protein: CSSSTEGDGYTF.

The gene calls are TRBV18 and TRBJ2-5, with 10 bases aligning to TRBD2. The germline gives CDR1 KGHSH, CDR2 LQKENI. This CDR3 is built from 16 residues. V lost 5 bases, J lost 5 bases, and 11 bases stayed unmatched. The CDR3 spells CASSAALAGVGETQYF. CDR3 sequence (DNA): TGTGCCAGCTCAGCCGCTCTAGCGGGAGTCGGTGAGACCCAGTACTTC.

The rearrangement joins TRBV7-3 to TRBJ2-5; D may be TRBD2 (6 bases). The CDR3 spans 15 residues. Germline CDR1 is SGHTA and CDR2 is FQGTGA. With 5 bases removed from V and 5 bases from J, the gap between germline ends came to 18 bases. This CDR3 is CASSPKLAGVETQYF. CDR3 sequence (DNA): TGTGCCAGCAGCCCCAAACTAGCAGGAGTGGAGACCCAGTACTTC.

This sequence joins TRBV28 and TRBJ1-2; no firm D call. The CDR3 contains 14 residues. Germline assignment: CDR1 MDHEN and CDR2 SYDVKM. The V gene lost 1 base and the J gene lost 3 bases, with 9 bases spanning the gap. The CDR3 bases are TGTGCCAGCAGTTTATCAAGGACGGACTATGGCTACACCTTC. Translated, it gives CASSLSRTDYGYTF.

This clonotype occurred many times. J is TRBJ2-7 and V is TRBV2; possible D gene TRBD1, 6 bases. V lost 5 bases and J lost 2, with 13 bases in between. CDR3 length equals 14 residues. Germline CDR1 is SNHLY and CDR2 is FYNNEI. DNA for the CDR3: TGTGCCAGCAGTACTCGACAGGTTACCTACGAGCAGTACTTC. Translated: CASSTRQVTYEQYF.

Of note for this clonotype: Germline and junction disagree at one end, which may indicate a read error. CDR3 nucleotides: TGTGCCGGCAGCTTGACAGGTGGAACTAATGAAAAACTGTTTTTT. Its translation is CAGSLTGGTNEKLFF. V is TRBV7-2 and J is TRBJ1-4; D might be TRBD1 (6 bases). Germline assignment: CDR1 SGHTA and CDR2 FQGNSA. The length of the CDR3 is 15 residues.

The sample holds many counts of this clonotype. The chain recombines TRBV4-2 with TRBJ1-1, with a weak D call TRBD1 (5 bases). Germline CDR1 reads LGHNA; CDR2 reads YNFKEQ. V lost 3 bases and J lost 1, with 12 bases in between. CDR3 length equals 15 residues. CDR3 region: CASSQAGISNTEAFF. The CDR3 region has the DNA TGTGCCAGCAGCCAGGCAGGGATCTCGAACACTGAAGCTTTCTTT.

The gene calls are TRBV9 and TRBJ2-6; D not certain. CDR3 length: 16 amino acids. The V gene lost 7 bases and the J gene lost 2 bases, with 16 bases spanning the gap. Germline values: CDR1 SGDLS, CDR2 YYNGEE. CDR3 sequence reads: CASSSTGSPGANVLTF. The CDR3 DNA sequence: TGTGCCAGCTCATCGACCGGCAGCCCTGGGGCCAACGTCCTGACTTTC.

A word on this clonotype: It is likely a read error, because the conserved phenylalanine at the end of the CDR3 is missing. The limits of the CDR3 on the DNA are not certain, so only TCRdb's listed CDR3 is given. The chain is built from TRBV7-8 and TRBJ2-5; the tabulated D call, TRBD2, remains unverified against the DNA. The CDR3 is 9 amino acids in total, end residues counted. Germline CDR1 is SGHVS and CDR2 is FQNEAQ. CDR3 residues: CASSLVGRV.

Notes on this clonotype: A much larger clone sits a single nucleotide away, making a read error possible. The chain combines TRBV2 with TRBJ2-3; D remains unclear. Germline V gives CDR1 SNHLY, CDR2 FYNNEI. The CDR3 is 13 residues long. The CDR3 DNA is TGTGCCAGCAGTGAAATTGTTGACCATACGCGGTATTTT. It translates to CASSEIVDHTRYF.

This clonotype was found many times. This chain links TRBV9 with TRBJ2-7, with a weak D call TRBD1 (5 bases). Germline CDR1 is SGDLS and CDR2 is YYNGEE. The CDR3 loop spans 14 amino acids. V was shortened by 0 bases and J by 4 bases, with 11 bases between the two germline ends. The CDR3 spells CASSVDQGRYEQYF. The CDR3 DNA reads as TGTGCCAGCAGCGTAGACCAGGGCAGGTACGAGCAGTACTTC.

The table lists this clonotype with many counts. The chain links TRBV9 to TRBJ1-5, with 10 bases that match TRBD1. Germline V lookup: CDR1 SGDLS, CDR2 YYNGEE. J lost 4 bases, V lost 2 bases, and 3 bases had no gene match. This CDR3 is built from 15 residues. CDR3 sequence reads: CASSVGTGENQPQHF. DNA for the CDR3: TGTGCCAGCAGCGTCGGGACAGGGGAGAATCAGCCCCAGCATTTT.

The rearrangement links TRBV7-6 to TRBJ2-5; 13 bases map to TRBD2. The CDR3 is 16 amino acids. With V trimmed by 7 bases and J by 5 bases, 10 bases remained unmatched. Germline values: CDR1 SGHVS, CDR2 FNYEAQ. The CDR3 DNA is TGTGCCAGCACCCCCCGGACTAGCGGGAGAGGCGAGACCCAGTACTTC. It yields the protein CASTPRTSGRGETQYF.

The genes are TRBV7-2 and TRBJ1-6, with 8 bases identical to TRBD1. The CDR3 spans 16 residues. Trimming took 0 bases from V and 12 from J; bases not matched to a gene: 10. Germline V gives CDR1 SGHTA, CDR2 FQGNSA. The CDR3 sequence: CASSLAGQDQGVPLHF. CDR3 bases: TGTGCCAGCAGCTTAGCGGGACAGGACCAAGGCGTACCCCTCCACTTT.

The chain combines TRBV14 with TRBJ2-5; D call uncertain. Trimming shortened V by 4 bases and J by 3 bases, and 15 bases separated the two germline ends. CDR1 is SGHDN and CDR2 is FVKESK in the germline V gene. The CDR3 runs to 15 residues. CDR3 DNA sequence: TGTGCCAGCAGCCGGGCAGCGCCGACGGAAGAGACCCAGTACTTC. This translates into CASSRAAPTEETQYF.

In this sample, this clonotype turned up a few times. This chain joins TRBV30 and TRBJ1-2; D remains ambiguous. Trimming shortened V by 3 bases and J by 3 bases, and 11 bases separated the two germline ends. CDR1 is GTSNPN, CDR2 SVGIG, per germline (reference sequence). The CDR3 spans 13 residues. The CDR3 protein is CAWRAWSDYGYTF. The CDR3 DNA sequence: TGTGCCTGGAGGGCGTGGAGTGACTATGGCTACACCTTC.

This chain uses TRBV7-2 with TRBJ2-7; maybe TRBD2 (6 bases). V was trimmed by 5 bases and J by 4 bases, leaving 18 bases between them. This CDR3 contains 15 residues. Germline V gene data show CDR1 as SGHTA and CDR2 as FQGNSA. The CDR3 DNA is TGTGCCAGCAGCCTCATGGGACTTGAAAGTTACGAGCAGTACTTC. Its translation is CASSLMGLESYEQYF. The full variable domain, with the rest looked up from reference TRBV7-2 and TRBJ2-7, is GAGVSQSPSNKVTEKGKDVELRCDPISGHTALYWYRQSLGQGLEFLIYFQGNSAPDKSGLPSDRFSAERTGGSVSTLTIQRTQQEDSAVYLCASSLMGLESYEQYFGPGTRLTVT.

This clonotype was counted between two and nine times. J is TRBJ2-7 and V is TRBV7-2, with TRBD1 matching over 10 bases. The V gene end was trimmed by 6 bases and the J gene end by 6 bases; junction bases not matched to a gene: 2. The germline CDR1 and CDR2 sequences are SGHTA and FQGNSA. This CDR3 is 12 amino acids long. The CDR3 region has the DNA TGTGCCAGCAGGCGGACAGGGGGCGAGCAGTACTTC. The encoded protein is CASRRTGGEQYF.

This sequence joins TRBV6-5 and TRBJ1-4; D call uncertain. Trimming took 2 bases from V and 10 from J, leaving 14 bases between them. The germline CDR1 and CDR2 sequences are MNHEY and SVGAGI. This CDR3 has 14 amino acids. As DNA, the CDR3 is TGTGCCAGCAGTTACGTCCCGGAAACGGGAAAACTGTTTTTT. Its protein product is CASSYVPETGKLFF.

The chain recombines TRBV5-1 with TRBJ1-2; 8 bases are a match to TRBD1. The CDR3 length is 14 residues. The V and J ends lost 4 bases and 3 bases, in that order; junction bases with no gene match: 5. The germline V gene has CDR1 SGHRS and CDR2 YFSETQ. This CDR3 is CASSISGQDYGYTF. The CDR3 DNA follows: TGCGCCAGCAGCATATCGGGACAGGACTATGGCTACACCTTC.

The chain couples TRBV29-1 to TRBJ1-3; D perhaps matches TRBD1 (5 bases). This CDR3 is 14 amino acids long. V shed 6 bases and J shed 0 bases, with 12 bases lying between them. Germline lookup yields CDR1 SQVTM and CDR2 ANQGSEA. CDR3 sequence: CSVAGHDSGNTIYF. The CDR3 bases are TGCAGCGTGGCGGGGCATGACTCTGGAAACACCATATATTTT.

As concerns this clonotype: This may be a read error: a much more frequent sequence differs by one nucleotide. This chain uses TRBV4-1 with TRBJ1-2, with D unresolved. The CDR3 loop spans 16 amino acids. The germline V gene encodes CDR1 MGHRA and CDR2 YSYEKL. The chain's CDR3 is CTSSQDPGNHLGGYTF. DNA of the CDR3: TGCACCAGCAGCCAAGATCCGGGAAACCACCTTGGGGGCTACACCTTC.

In the case of this clonotype: This clone may be a read error of a much larger clone one base away. This rearrangement joins TRBV10-2 to TRBJ1-5; 7 bases are a match to TRBD1. The germline V gene has CDR1 WSHSY and CDR2 SAAADI. The V segment lost 7 bases and the J segment 4 bases; nucleotides outside the gene matches: 10. This CDR3 spans 15 amino acids. Here the CDR3 reads CASNQGTATNQPQHF. In DNA form, the CDR3 reads TGCGCCAGCAACCAAGGGACAGCTACGAATCAGCCCCAGCATTTT.

This clonotype showed up many times. The gene calls are TRBV7-2 and TRBJ2-7, with unresolved D. Germline assignment: CDR1 SGHTA and CDR2 FQGNSA. Trimming shortened V by 5 bases and J by 6 bases, and 14 bases separated the two germline ends. The CDR3 is made up of 13 amino acids. The CDR3 protein is CASSPIGFSEQYF. The CDR3 DNA reads TGTGCCAGCAGCCCAATCGGGTTTAGCGAGCAGTACTTC.

The chain employs TRBV5-1 and TRBJ1-5, with D possibly being TRBD1 (5 bases). Germline CDR1 reads SGHRS; CDR2 reads YFSETQ. This CDR3 has 16 amino acids. The V and J ends lost 3 bases and 0 bases respectively, with 13 bases between them. Here the CDR3 DNA reads TGCGCCAGCAGCTGGGGTAACAGGAGTAGCAATCAGCCCCAGCATTTT. Translating gives CASSWGNRSSNQPQHF.